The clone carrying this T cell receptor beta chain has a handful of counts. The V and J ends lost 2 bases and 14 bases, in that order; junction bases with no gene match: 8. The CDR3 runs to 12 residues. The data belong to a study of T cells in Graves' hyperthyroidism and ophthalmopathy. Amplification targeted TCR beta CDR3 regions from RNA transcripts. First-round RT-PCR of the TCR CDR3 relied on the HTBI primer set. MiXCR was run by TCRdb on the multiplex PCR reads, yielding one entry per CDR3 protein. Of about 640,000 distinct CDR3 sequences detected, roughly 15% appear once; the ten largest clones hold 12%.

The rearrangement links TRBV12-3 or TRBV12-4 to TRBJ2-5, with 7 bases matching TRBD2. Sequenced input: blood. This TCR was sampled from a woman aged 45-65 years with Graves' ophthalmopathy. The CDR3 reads CASSLFRLASYF. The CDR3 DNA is TGTGCCAGCAGTTTATTCAGACTAGCCTCCTACTTC.